These T cell receptor beta chains were read from a single sample in a study of T cells after yellow fever vaccination. TCRdb passed the 5' RACE reads through MiXCR, listing each CDR3 protein once. The data show about 360,000 distinct CDR3 sequences, approximately 5.7% seen once. This specimen was PBMCs, taken 5 days after the yellow fever booster vaccination. The receptor set was obtained from a man younger than 45 who received the YFV17D yellow fever vaccine. Both conserved end residues are part of each CDR3. Where a row states a size, it is once, few, many or the class of an expanded clone; other rows omit it.

CDR3 length: 13
clone size: few
V gene: TRBV10-3
CDR3 protein: CAIGGQQTGELFF

CDR3 length: 17
clone size: many
V gene: TRBV12-3/TRBV12-4
CDR3 protein: CASSLTQGGTGANVLTF

CDR3 length: 15
clone size: many
V gene: TRBV5-6
CDR3 protein: CASSSPGLAAYEQYF

CDR3 length: 14
clone size: NA
V gene: TRBV6-1
CDR3 protein: CASSPSTSGNTIYF

CDR3 length: 14
clone size: few
V gene: TRBV28
CDR3 protein: CASSRTGGFHEQYF

CDR3 length: 11
clone size: many
V gene: TRBV6-5
CDR3 protein: CASSRFNEQFF

CDR3 length: 18
clone size: few
V gene: TRBV18
CDR3 protein: CASSPPTSGRAEADTQYF

CDR3 length: 14
clone size: many
V gene: TRBV5-1
CDR3 protein: CASSLDVGGETQYF

CDR3 length: 13
clone size: NA
V gene: TRBV19
CDR3 protein: CASRGGGTMGLGF

CDR3 length: 13
clone size: many
V gene: TRBV20-1
CDR3 protein: CSARDPTRNIQYF

CDR3 length: 15
clone size: NA
V gene: TRBV9
CDR3 protein: CASSVTGFSWDEQYF

CDR3 length: 16
clone size: many
V gene: TRBV5-1
CDR3 protein: CASSFSGADDGGIQYF

CDR3 length: 14
clone size: NA
V gene: TRBV6-5
CDR3 protein: CASSYPGPVYEQYF

CDR3 length: 16
clone size: many
V gene: TRBV10-2
CDR3 protein: CASSEQLAGSYNEQFF

CDR3 length: 14
clone size: NA
V gene: TRBV6-5
CDR3 protein: CASSSLLAHNEQFF

CDR3 length: 16
clone size: few
V gene: TRBV28
CDR3 protein: CASSSTGGKGPYEQYF

CDR3 length: 13
clone size: many
V gene: TRBV7-2
CDR3 protein: CASSLGPNQPQHF

CDR3 length: 14
clone size: few
V gene: TRBV12-3/TRBV12-4
CDR3 protein: CASSLGTLQDTQYF

CDR3 length: 17
clone size: few
V gene: TRBV7-2
CDR3 protein: CASSQSPGSASNYGYTF

CDR3 length: 15
clone size: NA
V gene: TRBV20-1
CDR3 protein: CSARTGLATNEKLFF

CDR3 length: 15
clone size: many
V gene: TRBV7-8
CDR3 protein: CASRRDHSNTGELFF